This T cell receptor (beta chain) came from a study of shared clonotypes between healthy human individuals. Study-level information: Samples came from a couple of female and a few male donors aged 18 to 49.

There are 14 residues in the CDR3. Germline V CDR1 and CDR2: MDHEN, SYDVKM. The V and J ends lost 8 bases and 8 bases, in that order; junction bases with no gene match: 10. Investigators spread the genomic DNA of each subset evenly over several immunoSEQ plates. The assay was immunoSEQ multiplex PCR, and TCRdb's table has in-frame clones only and misses some. The sample contains some 2,000,000 clones, nearly 97% of which appear only once. V usage is TRBV28 and J usage is TRBJ2-1, with TRBD1 matching over 9 bases. The TCR comes from a man aged 18 to 29 in good health. Sequencing was performed on naive CD4+ T cells sorted from blood. The subset here: CD45RA+ positively selected. The CDR3 is CASYDRDRAHEQFF. The CDR3 DNA sequence: TGTGCCAGCTATGACCGGGACAGGGCCCATGAGCAGTTCTTC.